Listed below are T cell receptor beta chains from one sample, sequenced in a study of blood T cell repertoires in COVID-19. This table comes from immunoSEQ multiplex PCR, and its TCRdb copy is limited to in-frame clones, with some not included. The repertoire holds around 170,000 clones, with 78% as singletons. Sequencing was carried out using peripheral blood. These receptors all come from an elderly woman with acute or convalescent COVID-19. Each CDR3 is given with its conserved first and last residue. The order of the fields is J gene, D gene, clone size, V gene, CDR3 protein, CDR3 DNA. A D gene is named only where the DNA matches it firmly. A clone size is listed for some rows: how often the clone was seen (once, few, many), or a class if it is expanded.

TRBJ1-2 . . TRBV15 CATSRDAGTNNYGYTF TGTGCCACCAGCAGAGATGCTGGGACAAACAACTATGGCTACACCTTC
TRBJ1-6 . . TRBV3-1/TRBV3-2 CASSQRPPGGSPLHF TGTGCCAGCAGCCAGCGACCCCCAGGAGGGTCACCCCTCCACTTT
TRBJ1-2 . . TRBV27 CASSGAGAQGYGYTF TGTGCCAGCAGCGGGGCGGGGGCACAGGGCTATGGCTACACCTTC
TRBJ1-6 TRBD1 . TRBV7-9 CASSLAVGTGQGRTPLHF TGTGCCAGCAGCTTAGCGGTGGGGACCGGACAGGGGAGAACACCCCTCCACTTT
TRBJ1-5 TRBD1 . TRBV23-1 CASSQSGDRVGNFDQPQHF TGCGCCAGCAGTCAATCGGGGGACAGAGTGGGCAATTTCGATCAGCCCCAGCATTTT
TRBJ2-7 TRBD2 . TRBV28 CASREGGSSYEQYF TGTGCCAGCAGAGAGGGCGGGAGCTCCTACGAGCAGTACTTC
TRBJ1-6 . few TRBV5-1 CASSLGQAYYNSPLHF TGCGCCAGCAGCTTGGGACAGGCTTACTATAATTCACCCCTCCACTTT
TRBJ2-3 TRBD1 . TRBV9 CASSSRDRSTDTQYF TGTGCCAGCAGCTCGAGGGACAGGAGCACAGATACGCAGTATTTT
TRBJ1-1 TRBD1 . TRBV19 CASTPDRETEAFF TGTGCCAGTACCCCAGACAGGGAAACTGAAGCTTTCTTT
TRBJ1-1 . . TRBV18 CASSPQPRNTEAFF TGTGCCAGCTCACCACAACCTAGAAACACTGAAGCTTTCTTT
TRBJ2-5 . once TRBV11-1 CASSSRRRQETQYF TGTGCCAGCAGCTCTCGGAGGCGACAAGAGACCCAGTACTTC
TRBJ2-5 TRBD1 . TRBV5-1 CASSLAYSGTGGQETQYF TGCGCCAGCAGCTTGGCCTACTCCGGGACAGGGGGCCAAGAGACCCAGTACTTC
TRBJ1-4 TRBD1 . TRBV5-1 CASSFSGGNEKLFF TGCGCCAGCAGCTTCTCAGGGGGGAATGAAAAACTGTTTTTT
TRBJ2-5 TRBD2 . TRBV5-1 CASSSGGLAGGQETQYF TGCGCCAGCAGCTCTGGAGGACTAGCGGGGGGACAAGAGACCCAGTACTTC
TRBJ2-5 TRBD1 few TRBV6-1 CASSEAGQGAPETQYF TGTGCCAGCAGTGAAGCGGGACAGGGGGCCCCCGAGACCCAGTACTTC
TRBJ1-5 TRBD1 . TRBV18 CASSSGTGALNQPQHF TGTGCCAGCTCCTCCGGGACAGGGGCCCTCAATCAGCCCCAGCATTTT
TRBJ1-1 TRBD1 few TRBV5-6 CASSYLDRANTEAFF TGTGCCAGCAGCTACCTCGACAGGGCTAACACTGAAGCTTTCTTT
TRBJ1-1 . . TRBV30 CAWSVMSGATEAFF TGTGCCTGGAGTGTGATGAGTGGGGCCACTGAAGCTTTCTTT
TRBJ1-1 . . TRBV5-1 CASSSPIMGARTEAFF TGCGCCAGCAGCTCGCCTATCATGGGGGCCCGAACTGAAGCTTTCTTT
TRBJ2-1 TRBD1 . TRBV5-1 CASHEGQGQYNEQFF TGCGCCAGCCATGAAGGACAGGGGCAATACAATGAGCAGTTCTTC
TRBJ1-2 TRBD1 . TRBV3-1/TRBV3-2 CASSQDGQGAGGYTF TGTGCCAGCAGCCAAGATGGGCAGGGGGCAGGAGGCTACACCTTC
TRBJ1-2 . . TRBV3-1/TRBV3-2 CASSRGSGFLGYGYTF TGTGCCAGCAGTAGGGGATCGGGCTTCTTGGGCTATGGCTACACCTTC
TRBJ1-3 . . TRBV7-8 CASSLDGPPGNTIYF TGTGCCAGCAGCTTAGATGGGCCACCTGGAAACACCATATATTTT
TRBJ2-3 TRBD2 . TRBV4-1 CASSPMERGGHTDTQYF TGCGCCAGCAGCCCAATGGAGCGGGGGGGCCACACAGATACGCAGTATTTT
TRBJ1-4 . . TRBV29-1 CSVDDSNEKLFF TGCAGCGTCGACGACAGTAATGAAAAACTGTTTTTT
TRBJ2-2 TRBD2 . TRBV7-6 CASSTTTGGRTGELFF TGTGCCAGCAGCACCACCACGGGGGGGCGCACCGGGGAGCTGTTTTTT
TRBJ1-4 . . TRBV28 CASNTAGNEKLFF TGTGCCAGCAACACAGCTGGGAATGAAAAACTGTTTTTT
TRBJ2-1 TRBD2 . TRBV3-1/TRBV3-2 CASSPPGLLAGLYNEQFF TGTGCCAGCAGCCCACCCGGGTTACTAGCGGGCCTCTACAATGAGCAGTTCTTC
TRBJ2-7 TRBD1 . TRBV7-9 CASSMPGQGFFEQYF TGTGCCAGCAGCATGCCCGGACAGGGGTTCTTCGAGCAGTACTTC
TRBJ1-4 TRBD1 few TRBV27 CASSGTGRNEKLFF TGTGCCAGCAGTGGGACAGGGAGGAATGAAAAACTGTTTTTT
TRBJ2-2 . . TRBV4-2 CASSRKSRQATGELFF TGTGCCAGCAGCCGAAAGTCACGACAGGCCACCGGGGAGCTGTTTTTT
TRBJ1-1 TRBD1 . TRBV29-1 CSAVTGLNTEAFF TGCAGCGCCGTGACAGGGCTGAACACTGAAGCTTTCTTT
TRBJ2-7 TRBD2 . TRBV9 CASSNLAGGISEQYF TGTGCCAGCAGCAACTTAGCGGGAGGGATTTCCGAGCAGTACTTC
TRBJ2-7 . . TRBV11-2 CASRKDLGPGEQYF TGTGCCAGCAGAAAAGACCTGGGGCCTGGGGAGCAGTACTTC
TRBJ2-6 . . TRBV5-8 CASSPGDISGANVLTF TGTGCCAGCAGTCCAGGGGACATCTCTGGGGCCAACGTCCTGACTTTC
TRBJ1-1 . . TRBV6-5 CASNLSGFPEAFF TGTGCCAGCAACCTTTCAGGTTTCCCTGAAGCTTTCTTT
TRBJ1-1 . . TRBV10-2 CASSDGFRVSTEAFF TGCGCCAGCAGTGATGGGTTCAGGGTGAGCACTGAAGCTTTCTTT
TRBJ2-3 TRBD2 . TRBV18 CASSQRREGRNTQYF TGTGCCAGCTCTCAGCGGCGGGAGGGCCGAAATACGCAGTATTTT
TRBJ1-1 . . TRBV15 CATSRDHARAFF TGTGCCACCAGCAGAGATCATGCTCGGGCTTTCTTT
TRBJ1-1 TRBD1 . TRBV10-1 CASSQDRGNTEAFF TGCGCCAGCAGTCAAGACAGGGGCAACACTGAAGCTTTCTTT
TRBJ2-7 TRBD2 few TRBV28 CASSPPAGGSVEQYF TGTGCCAGCAGTCCCCCAGCGGGAGGGTCTGTCGAGCAGTACTTC
TRBJ1-1 . . TRBV11-2 CASSLVAGNTEAFF TGTGCCAGCAGCTTAGTCGCAGGAAACACTGAAGCTTTCTTT